The 9 T cell receptor beta chains below come from one sample, sequenced in a study of blood T cell repertoires in COVID-19. Only in-frame clones appear in the TCRdb table, and some are missing; sequencing was by immunoSEQ multiplex PCR. Of about 100,000 clones listed, about nine tenths are singletons. Specimen: peripheral blood. The source of these receptors is a man aged 50 or older with active COVID-19.

This chain links TRBV5-1 with TRBJ1-1; no firm D call. In germline, CDR1 is SGHRS, CDR2 YFSETQ. Trimming left V 0 bases short and J 2 bases short, with 8 bases between. CDR3 length: 14 residues. CDR3 coding DNA: TGCGCCAGCAGCTTGGAGGCGGGCAACACTGAAGCTTTCTTT. This translates into CASSLEAGNTEAFF.

This chain uses TRBV6-5 with TRBJ1-5; 8 nucleotides agree with TRBD1. Germline V gene sequence: CDR1 MNHEY, CDR2 SVGAGI. There are 16 residues in the CDR3. J gave up 0 bases and V 4 bases, and 5 bases lay outside the gene matches. CDR3 loop: CASSSDRVYSNQPQHF. CDR3 bases: TGTGCCAGCAGTTCGGACAGGGTTTATAGCAATCAGCCCCAGCATTTT.

The J gene is TRBJ2-1, the V gene TRBV7-9; 16 bases align to TRBD2. CDR1 and CDR2 from the germline V gene are SEHNR and FQNEAQ (reference sequence). CDR3 length: 18 amino acids. The junction had 14 bases not matched to a gene; V was cut back by 6 bases and J by 9 bases. The CDR3 spells CASRRGPGTSGGAGEQFF. The CDR3 nucleotides are TGTGCCAGCAGGCGCGGCCCCGGGACTAGCGGGGGGGCCGGTGAGCAGTTCTTC. Together with reference TRBV7-9 and TRBJ2-1, the CDR3 gives the full variable domain: DTGVSQNPRHKITKRGQNVTFRCDPISEHNRLYWYRQTLGQGPEFLTYFQNEAQLEKSRLLSDRFSAERPKGSFSTLEIQRTEQGDSAMYLCASRRGPGTSGGAGEQFFGPGTRLTVL.

This clone turned up a few times. The genes are TRBV2 and TRBJ2-1, with D unclear. CDR1 and CDR2 (germline): SNHLY, FYNNEI. Trimming took off 0 bases at V and 9 bases at J, with 15 bases between the two ends. The CDR3 runs to 15 residues. The CDR3 DNA reads TGTGCCAGCAGTGAAGCGCGTACCGTTAGAGGTGAGCAGTTCTTC. It specifies CASSEARTVRGEQFF.

The chain combines TRBV4-1 with TRBJ2-3; 7 nucleotides agree with TRBD1. There are 16 residues in the CDR3. CDR1 is MGHRA, CDR2 YSYEKL, per germline. J lost 5 bases, V lost 2 bases, and 10 bases had no gene match. The CDR3 loop is CASSQSEGGRGDTQYF. CDR3 sequence (DNA): TGCGCCAGCAGCCAATCCGAAGGGGGCAGAGGAGATACGCAGTATTTT.

The rearrangement links TRBV7-2 to TRBJ1-5, with D perhaps TRBD1 (5 bases). The V and J ends lost 5 bases and 11 bases respectively, with 19 bases between them. The CDR3 has 14 residues. Germline loops: CDR1 SGHTA, CDR2 FQGNSA. CDR3 protein: CASSPLLTDGTQHF. The CDR3 DNA sequence: TGTGCCAGCAGCCCCCTATTGACAGACGGCACCCAGCATTTT.

The J gene is TRBJ2-7, the V gene TRBV6-5; D possibly corresponds to TRBD2 (6 bases). V was pared by 6 bases and J by 2 bases, with 11 bases between. CDR1 is MNHEY, CDR2 SVGAGI, per germline. This CDR3 region has 13 residues. The CDR3 DNA reads TGTGCCAGCAGACCCGGGGGAACCTACGAGCAGTACTTC. This gives the protein CASRPGGTYEQYF.

V is TRBV19 and J is TRBJ2-3; 9 bases align to TRBD1. Trimming at V came to 9 bases and at J to 2 bases, leaving 9 bases not matched to a gene. This CDR3 is built from 15 residues. The germline V gene has CDR1 LNHDA and CDR2 SQIVND (reference sequence). CDR3 DNA: TGTGCCAGCGCCGGGACAGGGAGCGACACAGATACGCAGTATTTT. This translates into CASAGTGSDTDTQYF.

This chain uses TRBV4-2 with TRBJ1-5; D gene unclear. Germline loops: CDR1 LGHNA, CDR2 YNFKEQ. With 2 bases removed from V and 6 bases from J, the gap between germline ends came to 14 bases. The CDR3 sequence is 15 residues long. The CDR3 DNA reads TGTGCCAGCAGCCAATCTAGGGAGTCAGGTCAGCCCCAGCATTTT. Protein sequence: CASSQSRESGQPQHF.